Sequencing of this T cell receptor (beta chain) was carried out in a study of cytomegalovirus exposure and HLA in healthy donors. The wider study: Among some 400 genotyped donors, about 80% fell in the Caucasian-associated ancestry cluster. Study outcomes and limitations: Altogether, more than 150 TCR beta chains were recorded as cytomegalovirus-associated. For most TCR sequences rarity was the rule, although some public TCRs occurred in many donors.

A multiplex PCR was run with 60 Vbeta primers and 13 Jbeta primers. Data came from immunoSEQ multiplex PCR; TCRdb stores just in-frame clones and leaves some out. The sample yields some 200,000 clones, around 80% seen once. CDR1 and CDR2 from the germline V gene are SGHVS and FNYEAQ. There are 15 residues in the CDR3. Trimming removed 1 base from V and 6 bases from J, with 15 bases in between. Points on this clone: Its antigen is still unknown.

The source material was PBMCs. The TCR sequence derives from a woman aged 40 to 50 in good health and CMV-seronegative. The V call is TRBV7-6, the J call TRBJ1-2; maybe TRBD1 (6 bases). The CDR3 region has the DNA TGTGCCAGCAGCTTAGTGGCGGGGGCGCGTCATGGCTACACCTTC. Amino acids: CASSLVAGARHGYTF.